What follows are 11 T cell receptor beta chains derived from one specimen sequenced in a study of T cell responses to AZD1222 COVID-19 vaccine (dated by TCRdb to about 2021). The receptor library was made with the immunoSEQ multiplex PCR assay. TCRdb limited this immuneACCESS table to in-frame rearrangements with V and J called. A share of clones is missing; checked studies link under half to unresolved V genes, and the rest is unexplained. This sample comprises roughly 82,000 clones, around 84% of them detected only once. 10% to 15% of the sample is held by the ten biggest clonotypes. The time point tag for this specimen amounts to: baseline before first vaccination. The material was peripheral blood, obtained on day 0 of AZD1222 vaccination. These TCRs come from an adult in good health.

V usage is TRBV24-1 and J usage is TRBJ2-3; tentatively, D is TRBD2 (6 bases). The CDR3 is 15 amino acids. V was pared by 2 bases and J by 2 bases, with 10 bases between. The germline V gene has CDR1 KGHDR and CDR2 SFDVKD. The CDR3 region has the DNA TGTGCCACCAGTGATTCGGGGACTTCCACAGATACGCAGTATTTT. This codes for CATSDSGTSTDTQYF.

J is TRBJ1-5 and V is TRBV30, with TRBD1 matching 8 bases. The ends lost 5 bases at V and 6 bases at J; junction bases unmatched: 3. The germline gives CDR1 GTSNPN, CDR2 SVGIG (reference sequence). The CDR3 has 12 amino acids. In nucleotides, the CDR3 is TGTGCCTGGGGTACAGGGGGTCAGCCCCAGCATTTT. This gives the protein CAWGTGGQPQHF.

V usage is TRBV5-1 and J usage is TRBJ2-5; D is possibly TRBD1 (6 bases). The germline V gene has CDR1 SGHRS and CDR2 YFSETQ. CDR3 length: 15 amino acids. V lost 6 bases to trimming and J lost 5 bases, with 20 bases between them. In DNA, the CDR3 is TGCGCCAGCACCAAGCGATCCGGACAGCGGGAGACCCAGTACTTC. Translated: CASTKRSGQRETQYF.

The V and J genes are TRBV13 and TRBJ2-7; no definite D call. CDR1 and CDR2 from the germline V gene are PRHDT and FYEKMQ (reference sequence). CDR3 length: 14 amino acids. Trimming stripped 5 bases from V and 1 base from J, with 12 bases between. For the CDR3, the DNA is TGTGCCAGCAGCAACTGGGGTGGGTCCTACGAGCAGTACTTC. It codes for CASSNWGGSYEQYF.

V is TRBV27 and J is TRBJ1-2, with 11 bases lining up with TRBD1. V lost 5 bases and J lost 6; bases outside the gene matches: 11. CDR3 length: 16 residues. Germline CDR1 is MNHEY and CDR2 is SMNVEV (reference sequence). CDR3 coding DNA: TGTGCCAGCAGTCCGATAGGGACAGGGGGTAGGAATGGCTACACCTTC. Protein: CASSPIGTGGRNGYTF.

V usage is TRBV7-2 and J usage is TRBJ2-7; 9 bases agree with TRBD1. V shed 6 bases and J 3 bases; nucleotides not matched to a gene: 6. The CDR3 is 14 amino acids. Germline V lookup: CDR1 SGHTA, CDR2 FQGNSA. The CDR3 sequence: CASSETGGFYEQYF. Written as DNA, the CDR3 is TGTGCCAGCAGTGAGACAGGGGGGTTCTACGAGCAGTACTTC.

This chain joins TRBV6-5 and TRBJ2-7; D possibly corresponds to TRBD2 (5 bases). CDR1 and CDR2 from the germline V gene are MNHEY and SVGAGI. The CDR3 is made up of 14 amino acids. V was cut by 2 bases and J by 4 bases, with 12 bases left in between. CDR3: CASSYGGGAYEQYF. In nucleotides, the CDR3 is TGTGCCAGCAGTTACGGCGGAGGAGCTTACGAGCAGTACTTC.

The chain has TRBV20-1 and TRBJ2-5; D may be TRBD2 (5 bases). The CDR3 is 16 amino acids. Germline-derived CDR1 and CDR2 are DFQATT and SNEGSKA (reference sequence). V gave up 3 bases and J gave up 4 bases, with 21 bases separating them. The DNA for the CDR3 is TGCAGTGCTAGTAAGGAGGACTCCCGGCGGGCAGAGACCCAGTACTTC. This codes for CSASKEDSRRAETQYF.

The CDR3 DNA reads TGTGCCAGCAGTTACTCCCAGGGGGCAACCGGGGAGCTGTTTTTT. This encodes CASSYSQGATGELFF. This chain links TRBV6-5 with TRBJ2-2; TRBD1 agrees at 8 bases. With 0 bases clipped from V and 5 bases from J, the junction kept 2 bases outside the gene matches. CDR1 is MNHEY, CDR2 SVGAGI, per germline. There are 15 residues in the CDR3.

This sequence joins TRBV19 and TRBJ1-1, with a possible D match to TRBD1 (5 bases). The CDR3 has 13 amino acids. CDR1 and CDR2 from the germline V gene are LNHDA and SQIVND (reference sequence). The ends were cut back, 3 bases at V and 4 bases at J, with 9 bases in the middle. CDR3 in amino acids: CASSMRGGTEAFF. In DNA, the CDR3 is TGTGCCAGTAGTATGCGGGGGGGCACTGAAGCTTTCTTT.

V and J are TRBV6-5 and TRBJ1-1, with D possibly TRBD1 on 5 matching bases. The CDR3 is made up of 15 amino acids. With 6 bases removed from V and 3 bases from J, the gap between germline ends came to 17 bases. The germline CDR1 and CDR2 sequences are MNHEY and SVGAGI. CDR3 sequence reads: CASRDQGGWDTEAFF. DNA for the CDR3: TGTGCCAGCAGAGACCAGGGAGGATGGGACACTGAAGCTTTCTTT.